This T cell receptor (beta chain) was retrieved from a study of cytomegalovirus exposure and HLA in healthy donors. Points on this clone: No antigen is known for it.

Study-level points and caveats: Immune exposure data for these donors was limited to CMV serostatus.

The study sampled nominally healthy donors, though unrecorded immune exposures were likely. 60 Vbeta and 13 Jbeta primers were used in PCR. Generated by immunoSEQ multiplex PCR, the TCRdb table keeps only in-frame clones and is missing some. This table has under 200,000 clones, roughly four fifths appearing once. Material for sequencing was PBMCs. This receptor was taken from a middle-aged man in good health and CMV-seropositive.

The CDR3 DNA reads as TGTGCCACCAGCAGAGATAGTGGAGGGGTGAACGAGCAGTACTTC. This gives the protein CATSRDSGGVNEQYF. The genes are TRBV15 and TRBJ2-7; weak D call: TRBD2 (6 bases). In germline, CDR1 is LNHNV, CDR2 YYDKDF (reference sequence). V was pared by 0 bases and J by 5 bases, with 14 bases between. The CDR3 has 15 amino acids.